These 2 T cell receptor beta chains were all obtained from the same sample, sequenced in a study of Tregs in tolerant kidney transplant recipients. Produced via immunoSEQ multiplex PCR; TCRdb's table is partial and in-frame only. Among about 77,000 clones listed, 95% to 98% were seen once. Sequencing was performed on CD4+ T cells from blood, taken before the transplant. The receptors derive from a human donor who received a combined kidney and bone marrow transplant.

This chain uses TRBV30 with TRBJ1-4; unclear D gene. V was cut by 6 bases and J by 2 bases, with 10 bases left in between. The germline CDR1 and CDR2 sequences are GTSNPN and SVGIG (reference sequence). This CDR3 spans 13 amino acids. The CDR3 DNA sequence: TGTGCCTGCCTAAGAGAGACTAATGAAAAACTGTTTTTT. This encodes CACLRETNEKLFF.

The J gene is TRBJ2-1, the V gene TRBV18; D unresolved. There are 14 residues in the CDR3. CDR1 is KGHSH, CDR2 LQKENI, per germline. Trimming left V 1 base short and J 4 bases short, with 8 bases between. In DNA form, the CDR3 reads TGTGCCAGCTCACCACAGCACGGTTACAATGAGCAGTTCTTC. Protein sequence: CASSPQHGYNEQFF.